The clone carrying this T cell receptor beta chain was seen only once. The record originates from a study of T cell changes during pregnancy in multiple sclerosis. Sequencing was performed with immunoSEQ multiplex PCR; in TCRdb, only in-frame clones are kept and a portion is missing. The sample holds about 73,000 clones, 75% to 90% seen once. The TCR was taken from a female donor in good health, enrolled as a control in a pregnancy study. The specimen was peripheral blood, collected after pregnancy.

The CDR3: CASSPSGGGQPQHF. The CDR3 DNA follows: TGTGCCAGCAGCCCCAGTGGAGGGGGCCAGCCCCAGCATTTT. The genes are TRBV16 and TRBJ1-5; 7 bases align to TRBD1. V shed 4 bases and J 7 bases; nucleotides not matched to a gene: 7. Germline-derived CDR1 and CDR2 are KGHSY and FQNENV. The CDR3 consists of 14 residues.